The text below deals with one T cell receptor (beta chain). What it binds is not known. The CDR3 extends 3 residues past the end of the read, so its final part is completed from the germline J gene. The sample belongs to a study of T cells in women clearing cervical HPV infection. Study-wide background: Donors had HPV16-related CIN3 or worse; 2 had invasive cancer.

The CDR3 is made up of 14 amino acids. The V end lost 10 bases, the J end lost 3 bases, and 15 bases lay between the germline ends. The V gene's germline CDR1 is MDHEN and CDR2 SYDVKM. The data were produced by immunoSEQ multiplex PCR, yet TCRdb's version contains in-frame clones alone and is incomplete. The sample spans fewer than 35,000 clones; the ten largest clones claim more than 4%. General study results and limits: Associations may precede or follow infection; HPV-specific or memory T cells were not isolated. CIN3+ cases had significantly higher TCR repertoire richness than controls, but evenness did not differ.

Specimen: blood buffy coat. This TCR derives from a woman between 18 and 75 years old with a cervical HPV16 infection that either progressed to CIN3+ or cleared (not recorded which). This chain uses TRBV28 with TRBJ2-2, with a possible D match to TRBD2 (6 bases). The CDR3 sequence is CATRGGVDTGELFF. The CDR3 bases that were read are TGTGCCACCAGAGGAGGGGTCGACACCGGGGAG.